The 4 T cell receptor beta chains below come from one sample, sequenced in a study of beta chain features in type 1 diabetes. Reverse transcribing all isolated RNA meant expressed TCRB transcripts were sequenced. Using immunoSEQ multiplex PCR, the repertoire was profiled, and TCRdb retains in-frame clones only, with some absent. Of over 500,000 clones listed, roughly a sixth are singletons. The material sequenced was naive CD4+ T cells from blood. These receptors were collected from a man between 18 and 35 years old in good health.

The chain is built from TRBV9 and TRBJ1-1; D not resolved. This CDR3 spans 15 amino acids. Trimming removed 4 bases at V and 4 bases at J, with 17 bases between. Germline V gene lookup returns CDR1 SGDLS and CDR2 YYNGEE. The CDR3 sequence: CASSPPSGWSTEAFF. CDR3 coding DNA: TGTGCCAGCAGCCCCCCTTCGGGTTGGAGCACTGAAGCTTTCTTT.

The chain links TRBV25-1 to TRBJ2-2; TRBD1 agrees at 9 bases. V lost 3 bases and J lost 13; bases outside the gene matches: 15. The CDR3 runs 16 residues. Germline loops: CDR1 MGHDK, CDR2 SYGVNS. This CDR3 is CASSDFPGQGGLMLFF. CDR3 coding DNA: TGTGCCAGCAGTGACTTCCCGGGACAGGGAGGGTTGATGCTGTTTTTT.

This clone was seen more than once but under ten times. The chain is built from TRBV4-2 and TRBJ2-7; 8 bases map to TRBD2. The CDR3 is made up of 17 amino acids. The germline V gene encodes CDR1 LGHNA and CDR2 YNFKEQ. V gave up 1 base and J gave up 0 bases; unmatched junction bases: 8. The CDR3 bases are TGTGCCAGCAGCCAAGGACCGACGGGGGGGAGCTCCTACGAGCAGTACTTC. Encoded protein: CASSQGPTGGSSYEQYF.

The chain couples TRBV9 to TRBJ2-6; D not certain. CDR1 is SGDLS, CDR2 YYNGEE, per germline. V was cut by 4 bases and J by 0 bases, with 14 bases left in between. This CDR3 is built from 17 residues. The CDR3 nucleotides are TGTGCCAGCAGCCAAGGAAGGGTGTCCTCTGGGGCCAACGTCCTGACTTTC. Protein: CASSQGRVSSGANVLTF.